These T cell receptor beta chains were read from a single sample in a study of cytomegalovirus exposure and HLA in healthy donors. The protocol was immunoSEQ multiplex PCR, while the TCRdb copy is restricted to in-frame clones and leaves out a portion. The sample has about 170,000 clones; about nine tenths are singletons. Material for sequencing was PBMCs. The receptors shown here come from a man aged 18 to 29 in good health and CMV-seropositive. Both conserved end residues are part of each CDR3. Fields, in order: CDR3 DNA, CDR3 protein, clone size, J gene, D gene, V gene. The D gene is left open where the match is weak. The size of a clone is reported for some rows only, either as once, few or many, or as a class for expanded clones.

TGTGCCAGCAGCGTAGGCGGGAGCGATGAGCAGTTCTTC | CASSVGGSDEQFF | - | TRBJ2-1 | TRBD2 | TRBV9
TGTGCCAGTAGTATAGGCGCGGGGGGGAACACTGAAGCTTTCTTT | CASSIGAGGNTEAFF | once | TRBJ1-1 | - | TRBV19
TGTGCCAGCAGCTTAGAGCGGGACGGAAACACCATATATTTT | CASSLERDGNTIYF | - | TRBJ1-3 | - | TRBV7-8
TGTGCTAGCAGCTTAGCCCCCGGGACAGCTTACAATGAGCAGTTCTTC | CASSLAPGTAYNEQFF | - | TRBJ2-1 | TRBD1 | TRBV7-7
TGTGCCAGCAGTTTACCGGACTGGCGGTCCTCCTACGAGCAGTACTTC | CASSLPDWRSSYEQYF | - | TRBJ2-7 | - | TRBV28
TGTGCCAGCAGCTGGACCATAGCCCTAGCGGGAGTCTCAGATACGCAGTATTTT | CASSWTIALAGVSDTQYF | - | TRBJ2-3 | TRBD2 | TRBV4-2
TGTGCCAGCTCACTCAGGACTAGCGGGAGCTTCGAGCCCGGGGAGCTGTTTTTT | CASSLRTSGSFEPGELFF | once | TRBJ2-2 | TRBD2 | TRBV18
TGTGCCAGTACCCCCGCAAGGGGACTATATGGCTACACCTTC | CASTPARGLYGYTF | few | TRBJ1-2 | - | TRBV19
TGTGCCAGTTGGCGGGGACGAACCTACAATGAGCAGTTCTTC | CASWRGRTYNEQFF | - | TRBJ2-1 | - | TRBV28
TGCGCCAGCAGCTTCGGAGACAGGACCGAAGCTTTCTTT | CASSFGDRTEAFF | - | TRBJ1-1 | - | TRBV4-1
TGTGCCAGTAGTGCGTTGATTCGAGAGACCCAGTACTTC | CASSALIRETQYF | - | TRBJ2-5 | - | TRBV19
TGTGCCAGCAGTTTTTCGACGGGCAGGGACACCGGGGAGCTGTTTTTT | CASSFSTGRDTGELFF | - | TRBJ2-2 | - | TRBV6-9
TGTGCCAGCAGCCAAGGGCAGGGACATCATACTTATTTGACTGAAGCTTTCTTT | CASSQGQGHHTYLTEAFF | - | TRBJ1-1 | - | TRBV14
TGTGCCAGCAGTTTACGAGGTTATGGCTACACCTTC | CASSLRGYGYTF | - | TRBJ1-2 | - | TRBV28
TGTGCCAGCAGCTTAGTGGCTAGCGGGGAAACCTCCTACGAGCAGTACTTC | CASSLVASGETSYEQYF | once | TRBJ2-7 | TRBD2 | TRBV7-9
TGTGCCAGCAGTTACTTAACAGGGGCTGACGGGGAGCTGTTTTTT | CASSYLTGADGELFF | few | TRBJ2-2 | TRBD1 | TRBV6-5
TGTGCCATCAGTGGAGGGTTGAACACCGGGGAGCTGTTTTTT | CAISGGLNTGELFF | - | TRBJ2-2 | - | TRBV10-3
TGCGCCAGCAGAGGACTAGCGGGATACGAGCAGTACTTC | CASRGLAGYEQYF | - | TRBJ2-7 | TRBD2 | TRBV5-1
TGCGCCAGCAGCCAAGTTGCCCGACAGGGCCAAGAGACCCAGTACTTC | CASSQVARQGQETQYF | - | TRBJ2-5 | TRBD1 | TRBV4-1
TGTGCCAGCAGCCAAGAGGCGGGGCTAGAGACCCAGTACTTC | CASSQEAGLETQYF | - | TRBJ2-5 | - | TRBV14
TGTGCCAGCAGCCAGACAGGGCTAAGGGGTGGCTACACCTTC | CASSQTGLRGGYTF | - | TRBJ1-2 | TRBD1 | TRBV4-2
TGTGCCAGCAGCTCACAATTTCCGGGAACTGAAGCTTTCTTT | CASSSQFPGTEAFF | - | TRBJ1-1 | - | TRBV7-9
TGTGCCAGCAGCCCCACAGGGTACGAGCAGTACTTC | CASSPTGYEQYF | few | TRBJ2-7 | - | TRBV9
TGTGCCAGCAGTTTTACGGGGCAGGGGCCATCGGACACCGGGGAGCTGTTTTTT | CASSFTGQGPSDTGELFF | - | TRBJ2-2 | - | TRBV27
TGTGCCAGCAGTTACGGGCGGGCCCTCTATGGCTACACCTTC | CASSYGRALYGYTF | once | TRBJ1-2 | - | TRBV6-6
TGTGCCACCTGGGCCTGGGACAGGGGGCAATACGAGCAGTACTTC | CATWAWDRGQYEQYF | - | TRBJ2-7 | TRBD1 | TRBV5-6
TGCGCCAGCAGCCCGCACCTACAGGGGAACTATGGCTACACCTTC | CASSPHLQGNYGYTF | - | TRBJ1-2 | TRBD1 | TRBV4-3
TGTGCCAGCAGTTTATGGGGACAGGGGGCGACCGGGGAGCTGTTTTTT | CASSLWGQGATGELFF | - | TRBJ2-2 | TRBD1 | TRBV28
TGTGCCAGCACCCCGACCGGGACTGGCCTCTACGAGCAGTACTTC | CASTPTGTGLYEQYF | - | TRBJ2-7 | - | TRBV28
TGTGCCAGCAACGATTTTCACAGGGGCGCTGAGGGCTACACCTTC | CASNDFHRGAEGYTF | - | TRBJ1-2 | TRBD1 | TRBV6-1
TGTGCCTGGAGTTCGGAGGACCCAGCTGACTATAATTCACCCCTCCACTTT | CAWSSEDPADYNSPLHF | - | TRBJ1-6 | - | TRBV30
TGTGCCACCAGCACGAAAATGGCGGGATACGAGCAGTACTTC | CATSTKMAGYEQYF | - | TRBJ2-7 | - | TRBV15
TGTGCCAGCAGCCAAGTCGAGCGGGCGGTCACAGATACGCAGTATTTT | CASSQVERAVTDTQYF | once | TRBJ2-3 | - | TRBV4-2
TGCGCCAGCAGCCAAGGCGTCGGAGAGACCCAGTACTTC | CASSQGVGETQYF | - | TRBJ2-5 | - | TRBV4-3
TGTGCCAGCAGCTTCCGGGACAGGGGCCGAAAAGGAGATGAAAAACTGTTTTTT | CASSFRDRGRKGDEKLFF | - | TRBJ1-4 | TRBD1 | TRBV7-9
TGCAGCGCTAACATCCGGGACAGGGCGTTCTATGGCTACACCTTC | CSANIRDRAFYGYTF | - | TRBJ1-2 | TRBD1 | TRBV29-1
TGTGCCAGTAAAGCGGGGCTCTTAGGGTACGAGCAGTACTTC | CASKAGLLGYEQYF | - | TRBJ2-7 | TRBD2 | TRBV6-5
TGTGCCTGGAGTCAGGGTCATAGTCAAGATACGCAGTATTTT | CAWSQGHSQDTQYF | - | TRBJ2-3 | - | TRBV30
TGTGCCAGCAGCCTGAGCGGGGTTACCTACAATGAGCAGTTCTTC | CASSLSGVTYNEQFF | - | TRBJ2-1 | TRBD2 | TRBV25-1
TGTGCCAGCAGCCCCGGGACAGCCAGCACAGATACGCAGTATTTT | CASSPGTASTDTQYF | once | TRBJ2-3 | TRBD1 | TRBV5-4
TGCGCCAGCAGCCAAGAACAGACCTCCTATGGCTACACCTTC | CASSQEQTSYGYTF | - | TRBJ1-2 | - | TRBV4-3
TGTGCCAGCTCGCCTCCCGGACTTATTGGAACCGGGGAGCTGTTTTTT | CASSPPGLIGTGELFF | - | TRBJ2-2 | - | TRBV18